The present entry profiles one T cell receptor beta chain with its context. Original data processing: Amplifying reference gene primers gave estimates of nucleated cell counts. Some clones are missing from TCRdb's copy, which holds only in-frame ones; the method was immunoSEQ multiplex PCR. That table furnishes V, J and clone size, whereas the DNA furnished D and trimming. The table includes tens of thousands of clones, approximately 84% detected once. These data come from a study of blood T cell repertoires in COVID-19. Study overall: The samples span acute and convalescent COVID-19 from the United States, Italy and Spain. Sources were T cells, B-cell-depleted T cells, or PBMCs; the material itself was cDNA or gDNA.

The CDR3 contains 16 residues. V trimming: 7 bases; J trimming: 9 bases; junction bases outside the gene matches: 14. Germline V gene sequence: CDR1 LNHDA, CDR2 SQIVND (reference sequence). The TCR sequence derives from an older woman with acute or convalescent COVID-19. The chain is built from TRBV19 and TRBJ1-6, with 8 bases that match TRBD1. Specimen: peripheral blood. The CDR3: CASTMSRDRGASPLHF. DNA for the CDR3: TGTGCCAGTACCATGTCCCGCGACAGGGGTGCTTCACCCCTCCACTTT. Full variable domain (missing parts from reference TRBV19 and TRBJ1-6): DGGITQSPKYLFRKEGQNVTLSCEQNLNHDAMYWYRQDPGQGLRLIYYSQIVNDFQKGDIAEGYSVSREKKESFPLTVTSAQKNPTAFYLCASTMSRDRGASPLHFGNGTRLTVT.